The 8 T cell receptor beta chains listed next were all sequenced from one sample in a study of post-analysis software for immune sequencing data (dated by TCRdb to between 2014 and 2017). What the authors observed across the whole study: Four or five TRBV segments, including TRBV5-6, TRBV5-1 and TRBV20-1, were significantly more frequent in patients than controls.

Their cognate antigens are unknown. The protocol used for the library was PCR. The sequencing machine was an Illumina HiSeq 2500. Unique molecular identifiers were incorporated into TCR beta cDNA libraries to reduce PCR and sequencing biases. TCRdb took the public reads, trimmed them with fastp at Q25, ran MiXCR for clone calling and kept in-frame beta chains. Each record represents a unique CDR3 protein, reported with the most common genes and DNA among its rows. The sample has about 170,000 distinct CDR3 sequences on record, about 29% of them singletons. About 1.6% of the sample comes from the top ten. Sequenced: blood. All receptors come from a girl aged 10 to 17 with multiple sclerosis.

Concerning this clonotype itself: One end of the junction is discordant with germline, which a read error may explain. V gene TRBV7-9 combines with J gene TRBJ1-1, with TRBD1 as a possible D gene (5 bases). The CDR3 spans 15 residues. Germline V lookup: CDR1 SEHNR, CDR2 FQNEAQ (reference sequence). The CDR3 bases are TGTGCCAGCAACTTAGACGACAGATTGAACACTGAAGCTTTCTTT. Protein sequence: CASNLDDRLNTEAFF. Filled out from reference TRBV7-9 and TRBJ1-1, the complete variable domain reads DTGVSQNPRHKITKRGQNVTFRCDPISEHNRLYWYRQTLGQGPEFLTYFQNEAQLEKSRLLSDRFSAERPKGSFSTLEIQRTEQGDSAMYLCASNLDDRLNTEAFFGQGTRLTVV.

The V call is TRBV7-9, the J call TRBJ1-4; D unclear. Trimming removed 1 base from V and 15 bases from J, with 15 bases in between. Looked up from germline, CDR1 is SEHNR and CDR2 is FQNEAQ (reference sequence). CDR3 size: 13 residues. The CDR3 DNA reads as TGTGCCAGCAGCTTAGATTCGGCCCCGAGGGTGTTTTTT. Residues: CASSLDSAPRVFF.

J is TRBJ1-1 and V is TRBV20-1, with D possibly matching TRBD1 (6 bases). CDR3 length equals 14 residues. The germline V gene encodes CDR1 DFQATT and CDR2 SNEGSKA (reference sequence). The germline V and J ends were trimmed by 3 bases and 5 bases, with 16 bases remaining between them. The CDR3 DNA follows: TGCAGTGCTAGGAAGACAGGACCGGGGACTGAAGCTTTCTTT. Its translation: CSARKTGPGTEAFF.

This clonotype showed up just a few times. The chain is built from TRBV20-1 and TRBJ2-2, with D unresolved. The CDR3 has 15 amino acids. Germline V gene sequence: CDR1 DFQATT, CDR2 SNEGSKA (reference sequence). Trimming pared 4 bases from V and 5 bases from J, leaving 17 bases between. In DNA form, the CDR3 reads TGCAGTGCTACCGGTACCTTTATGGGAACCGGGGAGCTGTTTTTT. Protein sequence: CSATGTFMGTGELFF.

The J gene is TRBJ2-2, the V gene TRBV5-6, with D perhaps given as TRBD1 or TRBD2 (5 bases each). The CDR3 is made up of 15 amino acids. Germline CDR1 reads SGHDT; CDR2 reads YYEEEE. V dropped 0 bases and J dropped 3 bases, with 9 bases sitting between them. In nucleotides, the CDR3 is TGTGCCAGCAGCTTGGGGCAGGGAGACACCGGGGAGCTGTTTTTT. Amino acid sequence: CASSLGQGDTGELFF.

This clonotype occurred many times. This chain joins TRBV27 and TRBJ2-6; D not resolved. Germline V CDR1 and CDR2: MNHEY, SMNVEV (reference sequence). The CDR3 spans 14 residues. V gave up 4 bases and J gave up 0 bases, with 4 bases separating them. DNA for the CDR3: TGTGCCAGCAGTTCCCTCTCTGGGGCCAACGTCCTGACTTTC. Translation gives CASSSLSGANVLTF.

This clonotype was counted ten times or more. The chain is built from TRBV4-1 and TRBJ2-7; the D gene is possibly TRBD1 (6 bases). Trimming removed 0 bases at V and 0 bases at J, with 9 bases between. The CDR3 runs to 15 residues. Germline V CDR1 and CDR2: MGHRA, YSYEKL. The CDR3 bases are TGCGCCAGCAGCCAAGAAGACAGGAGCTCCTACGAGCAGTACTTC. This sequence encodes CASSQEDRSSYEQYF.

The V gene is TRBV5-6, the J gene TRBJ1-5; 9 nucleotides agree with TRBD1. Germline V gene sequence: CDR1 SGHDT, CDR2 YYEEEE. With 1 base clipped from V and 0 bases from J, the junction kept 2 bases outside the gene matches. This CDR3 comprises 16 residues. The CDR3 loop is CASSLSDRGSNQPQHF. CDR3 nucleotides: TGTGCCAGCAGCTTGTCGGACAGGGGTAGCAATCAGCCCCAGCATTTT.